This T cell receptor (beta chain) was documented in a study of blood T cells in healthy people across ages. The CDR3 runs to 13 residues. Trimming left V 1 base short and J 10 bases short, with 12 bases between. CDR1 SGHRS and CDR2 YFSETQ come from the germline V gene. This clonotype was recorded a few times. The authors ran a second PCR of about 6 to 11 cycles using a sample-barcoded 5' primer and a J-beta primer mix. TCRdb reprocessed the 5' RACE reads with MiXCR, giving one entry per CDR3 protein. The profile shows hundreds of thousands of distinct CDR3 sequences, roughly 44% of them singletons. This TCR came from a man aged 55 to 70 in good health. V usage is TRBV5-1 and J usage is TRBJ2-1; no clear D gene. The sequenced sample was blood. As DNA, the CDR3 is TGCGCCAGCAGCTTGAGTGGGGAATACGAGCAGTTCTTC. Residues: CASSLSGEYEQFF.